The 21 T cell receptor beta chains below were found in one sample sequenced in a study of monozygotic twins with inflammatory bowel disease. With the 5' RACE reads reprocessed, TCRdb shows one record per CDR3 protein and no DNA. In total, the table holds under 350,000 distinct CDR3 sequences. Input material: blood. All receptors come from a human donor with ulcerative colitis or Crohn's disease, or a healthy co-twin of an affected twin (not recorded which).

The chain links TRBV7-9 to TRBJ2-7. The germline V gene encodes CDR1 SEHNR and CDR2 FQNEAQ (reference sequence). This CDR3 comprises 14 residues. CDR3 loop: CASSLGSESSEQYF.

The rearrangement links TRBV3-1 to TRBJ2-2; the D call of TRBD2 rests on TCRdb alone, since no DNA is present to check it. Looked up from germline, CDR1 is LGHDT and CDR2 is YNNKEL (reference sequence). The CDR3 totals 14 residues. CDR3 in amino acids: CASSPSTSTGELFF.

The chain links TRBV20-1 to TRBJ1-1; the TCRdb call, TRBD1, lacks DNA for checking. Germline CDR1 reads DFQATT; CDR2 reads SNEGSKA (reference sequence). The CDR3 sequence is 11 residues long. CDR3 loop: CSASMGVEAFF.

The rearrangement uses TRBV6-5 and TRBJ2-5; TCRdb selects TRBD1, and the lack of DNA leaves this call unchecked. The germline V gene has CDR1 MNHEY and CDR2 SVGAGI. The CDR3 consists of 17 residues. Here the CDR3 reads CASSYLKTWDREETQYF.

The chain links TRBV29-1 to TRBJ2-1. The CDR3 is 14 amino acids. Germline CDR1 SQVTM, CDR2 ANQGSEA. CDR3 amino acids: CSAPFVGSYNEQFF.

The chain is built from TRBV9 and TRBJ2-7; TCRdb designates TRBD2, a call that cannot be tested without DNA. Germline-derived CDR1 and CDR2 are SGDLS and YYNGEE. The CDR3 totals 15 residues. The CDR3: CASSVVGSSSSEQYF.

The chain employs TRBV28 and TRBJ2-1; TCRdb indicates TRBD1, and absent DNA this call remains unverified. CDR3 length: 14 amino acids. Germline V CDR1 and CDR2: MDHEN, SYDVKM. This CDR3 is CASRSQGGVNEQFF.

The chain is built from TRBV5-1 and TRBJ2-7; the TRBD2 assignment by TCRdb is unverifiable without DNA. Germline CDR1 and CDR2: SGHRS and YFSETQ. There are 17 residues in the CDR3. The chain's CDR3 is CASNVGGAGGPSYEQYF.

The chain couples TRBV20-1 to TRBJ2-6; the TRBD1 assignment by TCRdb is unverifiable without DNA. The germline CDR1 and CDR2 sequences are DFQATT and SNEGSKA (reference sequence). This CDR3 spans 19 amino acids. The CDR3 region is CSARDLQGRDISGANVLTF.

This chain links TRBV18 with TRBJ2-3; the D call from TCRdb, TRBD2, cannot be confirmed without DNA. CDR1 and CDR2 from the germline V gene are KGHSH and LQKENI. The CDR3 has 16 residues. The CDR3 loop reads CASSPPGLANADTQYF.

The rearrangement links TRBV5-1 to TRBJ1-1. The CDR3 runs 13 residues. From germline, CDR1 is SGHRS and CDR2 YFSETQ. CDR3 sequence: CASSLAGRSEAFF.

This rearrangement joins TRBV3-1 to TRBJ1-5. Per germline, CDR1 LGHDT and CDR2 YNNKEL (reference sequence). The CDR3 consists of 13 residues. CDR3 loop: CASSWGLSQPQHF.

V is TRBV7-9 and J is TRBJ2-7. Germline V CDR1 and CDR2: SEHNR, FQNEAQ (reference sequence). The CDR3 runs to 14 residues. This chain's CDR3 is CASSSTPSSYEQYF.

This sequence joins TRBV5-4 and TRBJ2-3. CDR1 and CDR2 from the germline V gene are SGHNT and YYREEE (reference sequence). This CDR3 region has 14 residues. CDR3: CASSASHSTDTQYF.

The chain is built from TRBV7-9 and TRBJ1-5. CDR1 SEHNR and CDR2 FQNEAQ come from the germline V gene (reference sequence). CDR3 length equals 16 residues. CDR3 amino acids: CASSQFPGTGNQPQHF.

V gene TRBV20-1 combines with J gene TRBJ2-3. Germline V gives CDR1 DFQATT, CDR2 SNEGSKA (reference sequence). The CDR3 has 14 residues. The CDR3 spells CSARDTQDTDTQYF.

The rearrangement links TRBV10-3 to TRBJ2-6; with no DNA, the TCRdb D assignment of TRBD1 cannot be verified. Germline CDR1 is ENHRY and CDR2 is SYGVKD. This CDR3 has 16 residues. This CDR3 is CATRDRLSSGANVLTF.

This chain's CDR3 is CASSTRDRMNTEAFF. The chain combines TRBV7-8 with TRBJ1-1; as DNA is missing, the TRBD1 call by TCRdb cannot be tested. Germline V gene lookup returns CDR1 SGHVS and CDR2 FQNEAQ. This CDR3 contains 15 residues.

The V call is TRBV18, the J call TRBJ2-7; as DNA is missing, the TRBD1 call by TCRdb cannot be tested. The length of the CDR3 is 16 residues. Germline V gene data show CDR1 as KGHSH and CDR2 as LQKENI. CDR3 region: CASSPVIPKTGDEQYF.

V gene TRBV20-1 combines with J gene TRBJ1-5; the D call from TCRdb, TRBD1, cannot be confirmed without DNA. This CDR3 has 12 residues. Germline assignment: CDR1 DFQATT and CDR2 SNEGSKA (reference sequence). The CDR3 is CSARTGSQPQHF.

The V and J genes are TRBV6-5 and TRBJ2-2; TCRdb gives TRBD1 as the D gene, but with no DNA this cannot be confirmed. This CDR3 has 16 amino acids. Germline V lookup: CDR1 MNHEY, CDR2 SVGAGI. This CDR3 is CASSNPRDRATGELFF.